One sample yielded the 25 T cell receptor beta chains listed below, sequenced in a study of shared clonotypes between healthy human individuals (dated by TCRdb to about 2020). Library preparation used the immunoSEQ multiplex PCR assay. The clones in this table, taken by TCRdb from immuneACCESS, are in-frame only. Not every clone is retained; where verified, under half of the shortfall comes from an unresolved V gene, and the cause of the rest is unknown. Within this sample are about 820,000 clones, with roughly 92% of them counted one time only. In total, the top ten clones hold less than 25% of the sample. For the CD8 naive samples, CD45RO-negative cells were positively selected for CCR7, yielding a CD45RA+CCR7+ population from which TemRA cells were excluded. The sequenced material came from naive CD8+ T cells sorted from blood. The sample's cell subset or site label, decoded: CD45RA+CCR7+. The receptor source for this set is a man aged 30-40 years in good health.

The J gene is TRBJ2-1, the V gene TRBV28; TRBD1 might be the D (6 bases). This CDR3 contains 15 residues. Germline assignment: CDR1 MDHEN and CDR2 SYDVKM. Deletions cut 5 bases from V and 4 bases from J, with 15 bases between. The CDR3 here is CASSPRDNLYNEQFF. The DNA of the CDR3 is TGTGCCAGCAGTCCCCGGGACAATCTATACAATGAGCAGTTCTTC.

The chain links TRBV2 to TRBJ2-5, with TRBD2 identical over 10 bases. This CDR3 comprises 12 residues. The J segment lost 5 bases and the V segment lost 9 bases, leaving 3 bases of the junction unmatched. Germline V lookup: CDR1 SNHLY, CDR2 FYNNEI. The CDR3 reads CASGTSAETQYF. DNA of the CDR3: TGTGCCAGTGGGACTAGCGCGGAGACCCAGTACTTC.

This clone was seen more than once but under ten times. This chain connects TRBV27 to TRBJ1-5; 11 bases match TRBD1. Trimming at V came to 5 bases and at J to 6 bases, leaving 9 bases not matched to a gene. The V gene's germline CDR1 is MNHEY and CDR2 SMNVEV (reference sequence). The CDR3 runs 16 residues. DNA of the CDR3: TGTGCCAGCAGTCCCAGGACAGGGGGCCGAGGTCAGCCCCAGCATTTT. Protein sequence: CASSPRTGGRGQPQHF.

The CDR3 loop reads CASSYGGGTYEQYF. DNA for the CDR3: TGTGCCAGCAGTTATGGGGGCGGTACCTACGAGCAGTACTTC. The V and J genes are TRBV6-6 and TRBJ2-7, with D maybe TRBD1 (6 bases). The V end lost 3 bases, the J end lost 2 bases, and 11 bases lay between the germline ends. Germline assignment: CDR1 MNHNY and CDR2 SVGAGI (reference sequence). This CDR3 comprises 14 residues.

The genes are TRBV28 and TRBJ2-3, with a tentative D call TRBD2 (5 bases). Trimming cost V 2 bases and J 2 bases, with 11 bases left between them. The germline CDR1 and CDR2 sequences are MDHEN and SYDVKM. The CDR3 sequence is 15 residues long. DNA for the CDR3: TGTGCCAGCAGTTTAGTGGGAGTAGACACAGATACGCAGTATTTT. It encodes CASSLVGVDTDTQYF.

This chain links TRBV28 with TRBJ2-7; D may be TRBD2 (6 bases). The V gene lost 5 bases and the J gene lost 2 bases, with 16 bases spanning the gap. The CDR3 contains 15 residues. Germline V gene sequence: CDR1 MDHEN, CDR2 SYDVKM. The CDR3 sequence: CASSHGPGVAYEQYF. In nucleotides, the CDR3 is TGTGCCAGCAGTCACGGACCGGGGGTCGCCTACGAGCAGTACTTC.

The rearrangement links TRBV7-3 to TRBJ2-1; 8 bases line up with TRBD1. The CDR3 loop spans 16 amino acids. The germline V gene has CDR1 SGHTA and CDR2 FQGTGA. Losses at the gene ends were 2 bases for V and 10 bases for J; bases not matched to a gene: 13. CDR3 nucleotides: TGTGCCAGCAGCTTAGCGCCGGGACAGGTACCCTTCGAGCAGTTCTTC. Protein sequence: CASSLAPGQVPFEQFF.

The J gene is TRBJ2-5, the V gene TRBV7-3, with 13 positions matching TRBD2. V was pared by 6 bases and J by 5 bases, with 9 bases of the junction left unmatched. Germline lookup yields CDR1 SGHTA and CDR2 FQGTGA. This CDR3 has 16 residues. In nucleotides, the CDR3 is TGTGCCAGCAGTTTACTAGCGGGAGGGCCGTGGGAGACCCAGTACTTC. Its translation is CASSLLAGGPWETQYF.

The CDR3 DNA is TGTGCCAGCAGCGGACCGGAGAACACCGGGGAGCTGTTTTTT. Protein sequence: CASSGPENTGELFF. This chain joins TRBV7-9 and TRBJ2-2; no firm D call. CDR3 length: 14 amino acids. The V end lost 5 bases, the J end lost 1 base, and 8 bases lay between the germline ends. Germline assignment: CDR1 SEHNR and CDR2 FQNEAQ (reference sequence).

This clone was seen only once. V is TRBV28 and J is TRBJ2-5, with D possibly being TRBD2 (6 bases). V shed 5 bases and J shed 2 bases, with 12 bases lying between them. The V gene's germline CDR1 is MDHEN and CDR2 SYDVKM. The CDR3 covers 14 residues. The CDR3 DNA sequence: TGTGCCAGCAGTCCCCGGGGGAGACAAGAGACCCAGTACTTC. Encoded protein: CASSPRGRQETQYF.

The chain links TRBV19 to TRBJ1-3; D call uncertain. V was pared by 1 base and J by 1 base, with 11 bases between. The CDR3 sequence is 16 residues long. Germline-derived CDR1 and CDR2 are LNHDA and SQIVND (reference sequence). CDR3 in DNA: TGTGCCAGTAGTATAGCCCCGTTCGGATCTGGAAACACCATATATTTT. This encodes CASSIAPFGSGNTIYF. The full variable domain, its missing parts supplied by reference TRBV19 and TRBJ1-3, is DGGITQSPKYLFRKEGQNVTLSCEQNLNHDAMYWYRQDPGQGLRLIYYSQIVNDFQKGDIAEGYSVSREKKESFPLTVTSAQKNPTAFYLCASSIAPFGSGNTIYFGEGSWLTVV.

This chain joins TRBV7-6 and TRBJ1-1; D gene unclear. This CDR3 contains 14 residues. Deletions cut 1 base from V and 4 bases from J, with 10 bases between. Germline CDR1 reads SGHVS; CDR2 reads FNYEAQ. The DNA for the CDR3 is TGTGCCAGCAGCTTAGGAGCGGGGAGCACTGAAGCTTTCTTT. Translated, it gives CASSLGAGSTEAFF.

The V gene is TRBV18, the J gene TRBJ2-6; 11 bases align to TRBD1. CDR1 KGHSH and CDR2 LQKENI come from the germline V gene. V shed 6 bases and J 0 bases; nucleotides not matched to a gene: 7. CDR3 size: 18 residues. The CDR3 bases are TGTGCCAGCTCCCACGGGACAGGGGGTTCCTCTGGGGCCAACGTCCTGACTTTC. Its translation: CASSHGTGGSSGANVLTF.

The rearrangement links TRBV5-1 to TRBJ2-1; D may be TRBD1 or TRBD2 (5 bases each). Germline V gene lookup returns CDR1 SGHRS and CDR2 YFSETQ. Trimming pared 4 bases from V and 10 bases from J, leaving 9 bases between. This CDR3 spans 11 amino acids. The CDR3 region has the DNA TGCGCCAGCAGCATACGGGACGAGCAGTTCTTC. Translation gives CASSIRDEQFF.

This chain connects TRBV6-1 to TRBJ2-1, with D perhaps TRBD2 (5 bases). Trimming pared 3 bases from V and 6 bases from J, leaving 9 bases between. This CDR3 is built from 13 residues. From germline, CDR1 is MNHNS and CDR2 SASEGT. CDR3 sequence reads: CASSDWAGNEQFF. DNA of the CDR3: TGTGCCAGCAGTGACTGGGCGGGCAATGAGCAGTTCTTC.

This clone was picked up many times. This sample includes further DNA sequences coding for the same CDR3. The chain uses TRBV6-4 and TRBJ2-3, with TRBD2 matching over 12 bases. CDR1 MRHNA and CDR2 SNTAGT come from the germline V gene. The CDR3 consists of 15 residues. The junction had 2 bases not matched to a gene; V was cut back by 2 bases and J by 5 bases. The CDR3 nucleotides read TGTGCCAGCAGTGACGGGGGACTAGCGGGAGATACGCAGTATTTT. This codes for CASSDGGLAGDTQYF.

The rearrangement joins TRBV7-3 to TRBJ2-1, with a possible D match to TRBD2 (5 bases). Germline V gene lookup returns CDR1 SGHTA and CDR2 FQGTGA. The CDR3 is 17 residues long. The V end lost 2 bases, the J end lost 6 bases, and 20 bases lay between the germline ends. CDR3 sequence: CASSLGFSDFSTNEQFF. CDR3 DNA: TGTGCCAGCAGCTTAGGGTTTTCGGACTTCAGCACCAATGAGCAGTTCTTC.

J is TRBJ2-1 and V is TRBV27, with 8 bases identical to TRBD2. CDR3 length equals 16 residues. The V gene's germline CDR1 is MNHEY and CDR2 SMNVEV (reference sequence). With 4 bases clipped from V and 7 bases from J, the junction kept 12 bases outside the gene matches. Here the CDR3 DNA reads TGTGCCAGCAGTTCCCCAGCGGGGGATCCTTTGAATGAGCAGTTCTTC. It encodes CASSSPAGDPLNEQFF.

V and J are TRBV2 and TRBJ2-3; either TRBD1 or TRBD2 may supply D (5 bases each). V was cut by 10 bases and J by 1 base, with 12 bases left in between. Germline values: CDR1 SNHLY, CDR2 FYNNEI. The CDR3 runs 13 residues. DNA of the CDR3: TGTGCCACCTGGGGGAGCCGCACAGATACGCAGTATTTT. Amino acids: CATWGSRTDTQYF.

The CDR3 sequence is CASSLRIGSYEQYF. The CDR3 DNA reads as TGTGCCAGCAGCTTACGCATCGGATCCTACGAGCAGTACTTC. V is TRBV7-6 and J is TRBJ2-7; no firm D call. This CDR3 comprises 14 residues. Germline CDR1 is SGHVS and CDR2 is FNYEAQ. V was pared by 2 bases and J by 1 base, with 9 bases between.

This chain uses TRBV27 with TRBJ1-2, with 7 bases lining up with TRBD1. This CDR3 spans 15 amino acids. Germline-derived CDR1 and CDR2 are MNHEY and SMNVEV (reference sequence). The junction had 5 bases not matched to a gene; V was cut back by 2 bases and J by 2 bases. CDR3 DNA: TGTGCCAGCAGTTTAGTGGCGGGACAGAACTATGGCTACACCTTC. Its translation: CASSLVAGQNYGYTF.

This chain's CDR3 is CASSSVGTSTDTQYF. CDR3 nucleotides: TGTGCCAGCAGCTCCGTAGGTACTAGCACAGATACGCAGTATTTT. The chain links TRBV7-3 to TRBJ2-3; D not resolved. The CDR3 contains 15 residues. Trimming pared 4 bases from V and 0 bases from J, leaving 11 bases between. Germline V lookup: CDR1 SGHTA, CDR2 FQGTGA.

As to this clone: Other nucleotide sequences in the sample specify the same CDR3. CDR3 nucleotide sequence: TGTGCCAGCAGTTTGCTCGAGGACTACGAGCAGTACTTC. Translating it yields CASSLLEDYEQYF. J is TRBJ2-7 and V is TRBV27; no clear D. V shed 3 bases and J shed 3 bases, with 9 bases lying between them. Germline CDR1 is MNHEY and CDR2 is SMNVEV (reference sequence). CDR3 length: 13 amino acids.

This clone appeared once. This chain links TRBV4-3 with TRBJ2-4; 7 nucleotides align to TRBD2. The CDR3 sequence is 18 residues long. J gave up 4 bases and V 0 bases, and 12 bases lay outside the gene matches. Per germline, CDR1 LGHNA and CDR2 YSLEER. The CDR3 DNA sequence: TGCGCCAGCAGCCAAGATACTCTACGGCGGGACTATAAAAACATTCAGTACTTC. Translating it yields CASSQDTLRRDYKNIQYF.

V and J are TRBV4-1 and TRBJ2-3; 14 bases match TRBD2. Germline trimming cut 5 bases from V and 3 bases from J; bases unmatched to any gene: 4. The CDR3 covers 16 residues. Germline V gene lookup returns CDR1 MGHRA and CDR2 YSYEKL. In nucleotides, the CDR3 is TGCGCCAGCAGCTTTGGGACTAGCGGGAGTACAGATACGCAGTATTTT. It is translated as CASSFGTSGSTDTQYF.